This TCR beta chain derives from a study of regulatory T cells in long-lasting Graves disease. Study results and caveats: With persistent disease, TRBV28, TRBJ1-2 and TRBJ2-5 were the favored segments. The study examined only peripheral blood, not thyroid tissue. Between persistent patients, more than 2,500 public clonotypes were shared, exceeding the approximately 990 shared between new patients.

The time point here: persistent/refractory GD, antithyroid drugs over 5 years with positive TRAb. Researchers made the TCR library from RNA that was extracted from PBMCs. CDR3 regions were amplified by Arm-PCR using iRepertoire HTBI primers to build TCR beta libraries. In the authors' methods: Samples jointly harbored about 65 TRBV and 14 TRBJ segments. MiXCR, applied by TCRdb to the multiplex PCR reads, yields one record per CDR3 protein. None of the V and J calls come from the authors' own analysis; TCRdb made them. The sample has a few hundred thousand distinct CDR3 sequences; 20% to 25% are singletons. The germline V gene has CDR1 LNHNV and CDR2 YYDKDF (reference sequence). The V gene lost 5 bases and the J gene lost 7 bases, with 15 bases spanning the gap. CDR3 length: 15 residues. Remarks on this clonotype: Its antigen is unknown.

The clonotype originates from a female donor with Graves disease. The V call is TRBV15, the J call TRBJ1-6; weak D call: TRBD1 (5 bases). The source was peripheral blood mononuclear cells (PBMCs), collected when the disease was refractory, from a patient treated with antithyroid drugs. CDR3: CATSSPGRRNSPLHF. DNA of the CDR3: TGTGCCACCAGCTCTCCGGGACGGCGAAATTCACCCCTCCACTTT. Full variable domain (rest looked up from reference TRBV15 and TRBJ1-6): DAMVIQNPRYQVTQFGKPVTLSCSQTLNHNVMYWYQQKSSQAPKLLFHYYDKDFNNEADTPDNFQSRRPNTSFCFLDIRSPGLGDTAMYLCATSSPGRRNSPLHFGNGTRLTVT.